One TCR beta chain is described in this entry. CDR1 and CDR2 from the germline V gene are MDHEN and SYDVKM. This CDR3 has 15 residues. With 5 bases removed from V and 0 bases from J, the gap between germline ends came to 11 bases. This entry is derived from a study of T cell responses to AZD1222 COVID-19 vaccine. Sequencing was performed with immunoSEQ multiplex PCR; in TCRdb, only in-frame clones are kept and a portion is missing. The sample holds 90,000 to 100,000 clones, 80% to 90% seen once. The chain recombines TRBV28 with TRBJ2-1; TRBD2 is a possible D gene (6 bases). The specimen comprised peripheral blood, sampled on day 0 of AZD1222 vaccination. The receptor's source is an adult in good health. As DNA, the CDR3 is TGTGCCAGCAGTCAGCTCGGGGGCTCCTACAATGAGCAGTTCTTC. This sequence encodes CASSQLGGSYNEQFF.